What follows is one T cell receptor (beta chain) and its context. In the authors' workflow: Amplified reference gene primers provided the basis for estimating nucleated cell counts. Profiled with immunoSEQ multiplex PCR; TCRdb holds only in-frame clones, not every one. The DNA was the basis for D and trimming; V, J and clone size are from that table. The sample contains 150,000 to 200,000 clones, 85% of which appear only once. The sample comes from a study of blood T cell repertoires in COVID-19. Across the study: Samples of COVID-19 (acute and convalescent) were obtained from the United States, Italy and Spain. Sources were T cells, B-cell-depleted T cells, or PBMCs; the material itself was cDNA or gDNA.

The sequenced material came from peripheral blood. The sequence was obtained from a human donor with acute or convalescent COVID-19. The donor label of this sample is uncertain.

The DNA of the CDR3 is TGTGCCAGCAGCTTAAGGTATCGGCTAGCGGGTCAGAACACCGGGGAGCTGTTTTTT. As protein: CASSLRYRLAGQNTGELFF. The V and J genes are TRBV7-2 and TRBJ2-2, with 8 bases that match TRBD2. Trimming took 2 bases from V and 1 from J; bases not matched to a gene: 12. Looked up from germline, CDR1 is SGHTA and CDR2 is FQGNSA. This CDR3 region has 19 residues.